This T cell receptor (beta chain) was recovered during a study of T-cell reconstitution after alpha-beta-depleted transplantation in children. Study-wide findings and caveats: About two months after transplant, alpha-beta T cells reportedly came from several hundred expanded graft clones. Newly produced T cells mostly provided counts and TCRbeta diversity after one year, as hyperexpanded clones declined.

Note on this clonotype: Its antigen is as yet unknown.

The CDR3 extends over 13 amino acids. V was trimmed by 0 bases and J by 6 bases, leaving 7 bases between them. Germline CDR1 is SGHRS and CDR2 is YFSETQ. Library preparation (for TCRbeta) was performed with unique molecular identifiers. From the PCR reads, TCRdb called clonotypes with MiXCR, one entry per CDR3 protein. The data contain 780,000 or so distinct CDR3 sequences, 16% of them singletons. The chain employs TRBV5-1 and TRBJ2-1; D not resolved. Sequenced material: PBMCs, mostly from graft donor cells, taken 360 days after TCRalphabeta/CD19-depleted stem cell transplant. The sequence came from a male patient aged 10 to 17 who had a stem cell transplant for acute lymphoblastic leukemia, so the T cells may come from the graft donor. CDR3 in DNA: TGCGCCAGCAGCTTGGCCCCCACCAATGAGCAGTTCTTC. Translated: CASSLAPTNEQFF.